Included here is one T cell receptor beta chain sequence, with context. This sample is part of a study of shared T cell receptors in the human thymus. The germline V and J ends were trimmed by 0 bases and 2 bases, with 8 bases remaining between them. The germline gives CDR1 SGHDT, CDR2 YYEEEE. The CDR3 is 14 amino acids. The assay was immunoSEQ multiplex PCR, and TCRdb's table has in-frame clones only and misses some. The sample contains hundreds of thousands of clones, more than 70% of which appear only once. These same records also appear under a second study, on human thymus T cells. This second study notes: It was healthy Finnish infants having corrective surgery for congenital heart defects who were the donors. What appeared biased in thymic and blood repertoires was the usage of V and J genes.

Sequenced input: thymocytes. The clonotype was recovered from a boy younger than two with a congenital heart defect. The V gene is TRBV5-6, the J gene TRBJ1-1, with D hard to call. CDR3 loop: CASSLVGENTEAFF. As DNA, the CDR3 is TGTGCCAGCAGCTTGGTCGGAGAAAACACTGAAGCTTTCTTT.